This T cell receptor beta chain was identified in a study of CD8 T cells in Susac syndrome. The authors reverse transcribed roughly 0.45 to 1 ug RNA with random hexamers. TCRdb used MiXCR to reprocess the immunoSEQ multiplex PCR reads, holding one entry per CDR3 protein. The top ten clones hold around 0.093% of a sample with approximately 160,000 distinct CDR3 sequences, approximately 94% of them seen once. The germline gives CDR1 LNHDA, CDR2 SQIVND (reference sequence). There are 14 residues in the CDR3. About this clonotype: The germline gene is not matched at one end of the junction; a read error may be the cause.

The specimen was CD4+ T cells from PBMCs. The sequence derives from a human donor with multiple sclerosis. V gene TRBV19 combines with J gene TRBJ2-3, with D hard to call. The CDR3 here is CASSNGLSTDTQYF. DNA for the CDR3: TGTGCCAGTAGTAACGGCCTCAGCACGGATACGCAGTATTTT.